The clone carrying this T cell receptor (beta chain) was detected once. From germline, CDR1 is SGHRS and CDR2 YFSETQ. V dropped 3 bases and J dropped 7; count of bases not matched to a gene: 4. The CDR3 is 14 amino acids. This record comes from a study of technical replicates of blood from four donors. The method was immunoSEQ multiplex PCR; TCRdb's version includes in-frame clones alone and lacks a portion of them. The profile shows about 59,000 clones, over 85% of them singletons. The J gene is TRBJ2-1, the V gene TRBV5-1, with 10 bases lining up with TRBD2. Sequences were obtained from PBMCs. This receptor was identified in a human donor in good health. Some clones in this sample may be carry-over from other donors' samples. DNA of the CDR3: TGCGCCAGCAGCTGGGGGGGACTAGCGAATGAGCAGTTCTTC. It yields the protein CASSWGGLANEQFF. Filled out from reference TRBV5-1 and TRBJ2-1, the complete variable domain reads KAGVTQTPRYLIKTRGQQVTLSCSPISGHRSVSWYQQTPGQGLQFLFEYFSETQRNKGNFPGRFSGRQFSNSRSEMNVSTLELGDSALYLCASSWGGLANEQFFGPGTRLTVL.